The T cell receptor (beta chain) described here comes from a study of T cells in Graves' hyperthyroidism and ophthalmopathy. The CDR3 totals 15 residues. Germline V lookup: CDR1 SGHRS, CDR2 YFSETQ. V was clipped by 8 bases and J by 0 bases; unmatched bases: 8. The CDR3 regions of TCR beta were amplified from RNA transcripts. TCR CDR3 underwent first-round RT-PCR with the HTBI primer set. TCRdb itself ran the multiplex PCR reads through MiXCR, one entry per CDR3 protein. The sample shows 650,000 to 750,000 distinct CDR3 sequences, approximately 14% of them seen only once. At least ten counts were recorded for this clonotype. Clinicians diagnosed patients from clinical symptoms, serum thyroxine and TRAb, thyroid ultrasound and orbital computed tomography.

The TCR originated in a woman aged 18-29 years with Graves' hyperthyroidism. The chain couples TRBV5-1 to TRBJ2-3, with 8 bases identical to TRBD1. The sample consisted of blood. The CDR3 spells CASRIQGASTDTQYF. CDR3 sequence (DNA): TGCGCCAGTAGGATCCAGGGGGCTAGCACAGATACGCAGTATTTT. Full variable domain (outside the CDR3, taken from reference TRBV5-1 and TRBJ2-3): KAGVTQTPRYLIKTRGQQVTLSCSPISGHRSVSWYQQTPGQGLQFLFEYFSETQRNKGNFPGRFSGRQFSNSRSEMNVSTLELGDSALYLCASRIQGASTDTQYFGPGTRLTVL.